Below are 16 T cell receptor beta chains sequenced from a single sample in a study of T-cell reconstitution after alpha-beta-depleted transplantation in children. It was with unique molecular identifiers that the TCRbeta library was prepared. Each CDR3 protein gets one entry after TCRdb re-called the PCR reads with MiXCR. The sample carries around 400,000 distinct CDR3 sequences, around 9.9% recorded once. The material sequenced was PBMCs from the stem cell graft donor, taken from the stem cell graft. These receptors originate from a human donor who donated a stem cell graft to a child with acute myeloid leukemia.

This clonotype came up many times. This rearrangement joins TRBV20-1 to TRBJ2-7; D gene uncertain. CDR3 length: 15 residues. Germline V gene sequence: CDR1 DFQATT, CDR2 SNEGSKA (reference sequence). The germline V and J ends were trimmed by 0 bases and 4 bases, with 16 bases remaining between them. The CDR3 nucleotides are TGCAGTGCTAGAGACCCTCATCTCCCTGATTACGAGCAGTACTTC. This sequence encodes CSARDPHLPDYEQYF.

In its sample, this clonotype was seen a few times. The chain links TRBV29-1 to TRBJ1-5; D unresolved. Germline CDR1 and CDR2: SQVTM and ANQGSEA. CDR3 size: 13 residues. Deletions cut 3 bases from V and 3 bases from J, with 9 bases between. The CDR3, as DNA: TGCAGCGTTGACGGCGGGGACAATCAGCCCCAGCATTTT. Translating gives CSVDGGDNQPQHF.

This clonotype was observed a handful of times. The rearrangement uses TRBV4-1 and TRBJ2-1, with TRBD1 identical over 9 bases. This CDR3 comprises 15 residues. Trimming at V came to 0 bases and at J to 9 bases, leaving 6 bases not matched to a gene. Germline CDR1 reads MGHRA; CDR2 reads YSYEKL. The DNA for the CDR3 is TGCGCCAGCAGCCAAGAGGGACAGGGCCCCAGTGAGCAGTTCTTC. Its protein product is CASSQEGQGPSEQFF.

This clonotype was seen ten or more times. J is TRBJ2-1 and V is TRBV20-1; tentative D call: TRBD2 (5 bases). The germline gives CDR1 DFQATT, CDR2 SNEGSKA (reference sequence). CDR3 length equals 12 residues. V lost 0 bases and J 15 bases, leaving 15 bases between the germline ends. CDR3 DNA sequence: TGCAGTGCTAGAGATGTCCGGACTGAGTGGTTCTTC. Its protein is CSARDVRTEWFF.

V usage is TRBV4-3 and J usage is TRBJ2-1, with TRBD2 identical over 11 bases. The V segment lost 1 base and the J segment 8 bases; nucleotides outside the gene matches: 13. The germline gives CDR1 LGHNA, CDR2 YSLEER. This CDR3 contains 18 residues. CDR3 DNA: TGCGCCAGCAGCCAAGGGGGTGGGCTAGCGGGAGGCGGTTATGAGCAGTTCTTC. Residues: CASSQGGGLAGGGYEQFF.

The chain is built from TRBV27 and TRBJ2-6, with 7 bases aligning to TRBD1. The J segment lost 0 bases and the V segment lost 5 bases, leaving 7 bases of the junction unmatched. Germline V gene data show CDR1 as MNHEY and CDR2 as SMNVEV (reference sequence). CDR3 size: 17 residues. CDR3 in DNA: TGTGCCAGCAGTCCTCAACAGGGGACCTCTGGGGCCAACGTCCTGACTTTC. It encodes CASSPQQGTSGANVLTF.

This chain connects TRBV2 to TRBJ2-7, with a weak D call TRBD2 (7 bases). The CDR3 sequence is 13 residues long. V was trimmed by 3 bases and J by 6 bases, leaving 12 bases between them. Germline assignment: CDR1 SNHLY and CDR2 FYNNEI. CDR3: CASSERETGEQYF. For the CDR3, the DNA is TGTGCCAGCAGTGAGCGGGAGACAGGCGAGCAGTACTTC.

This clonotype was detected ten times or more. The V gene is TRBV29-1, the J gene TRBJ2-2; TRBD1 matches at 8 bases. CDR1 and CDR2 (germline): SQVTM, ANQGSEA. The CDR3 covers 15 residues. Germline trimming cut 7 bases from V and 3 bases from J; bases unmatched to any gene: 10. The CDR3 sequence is CSATPGGSDTGELFF. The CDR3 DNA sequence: TGCAGCGCCACTCCAGGGGGCTCCGACACCGGGGAGCTGTTTTTT.

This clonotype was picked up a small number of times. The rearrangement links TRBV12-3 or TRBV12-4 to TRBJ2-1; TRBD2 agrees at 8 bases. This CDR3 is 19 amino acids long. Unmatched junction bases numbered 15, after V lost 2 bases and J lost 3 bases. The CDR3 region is CASSLQLVTRTSSYNEQFF. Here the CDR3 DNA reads TGTGCCAGCAGTTTACAGCTTGTGACTCGGACTAGCAGCTACAATGAGCAGTTCTTC.

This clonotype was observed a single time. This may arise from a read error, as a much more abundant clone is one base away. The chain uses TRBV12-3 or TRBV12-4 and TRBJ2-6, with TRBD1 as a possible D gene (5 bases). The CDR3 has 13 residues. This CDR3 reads CASSSSGANGLTF. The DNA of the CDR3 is TGTGCCAGCAGTTCTTCTGGGGCCAACGGCCTGACTTTC.

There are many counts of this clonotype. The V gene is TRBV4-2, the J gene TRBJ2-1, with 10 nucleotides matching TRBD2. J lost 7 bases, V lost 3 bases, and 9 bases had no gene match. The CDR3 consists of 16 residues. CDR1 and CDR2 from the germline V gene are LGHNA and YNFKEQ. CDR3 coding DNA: TGTGCCAGCAGCCAGAGGCTAGCGGGAGTTGGGAATGAGCAGTTCTTC. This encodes CASSQRLAGVGNEQFF.

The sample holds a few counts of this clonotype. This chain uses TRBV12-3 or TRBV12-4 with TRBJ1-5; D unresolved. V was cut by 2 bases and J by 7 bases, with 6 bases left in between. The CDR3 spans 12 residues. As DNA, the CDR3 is TGTGCCAGCAGTTTAACCCTCCAGCCCCAGCATTTT. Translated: CASSLTLQPQHF.

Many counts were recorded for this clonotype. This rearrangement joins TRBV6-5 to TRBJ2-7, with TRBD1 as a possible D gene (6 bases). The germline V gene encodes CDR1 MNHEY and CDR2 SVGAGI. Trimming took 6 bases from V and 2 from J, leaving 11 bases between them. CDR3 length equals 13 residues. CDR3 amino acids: CASSPRGAYEQYF. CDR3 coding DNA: TGTGCCAGCAGCCCCAGGGGCGCCTACGAGCAGTACTTC.

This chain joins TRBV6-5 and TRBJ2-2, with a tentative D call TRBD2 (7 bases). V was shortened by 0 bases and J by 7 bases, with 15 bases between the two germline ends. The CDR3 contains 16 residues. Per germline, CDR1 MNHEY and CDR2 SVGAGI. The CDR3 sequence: CASSYSIGGQIGELFF. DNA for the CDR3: TGTGCCAGCAGTTACTCGATCGGGGGGCAAATCGGGGAGCTGTTTTTT.

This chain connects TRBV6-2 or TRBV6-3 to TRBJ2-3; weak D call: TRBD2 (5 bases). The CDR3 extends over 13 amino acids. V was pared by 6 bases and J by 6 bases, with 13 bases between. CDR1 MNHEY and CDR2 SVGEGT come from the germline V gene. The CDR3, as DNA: TGTGCCAGCAGACTAGTCCTCCGGGATACGCAGTATTTT. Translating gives CASRLVLRDTQYF.

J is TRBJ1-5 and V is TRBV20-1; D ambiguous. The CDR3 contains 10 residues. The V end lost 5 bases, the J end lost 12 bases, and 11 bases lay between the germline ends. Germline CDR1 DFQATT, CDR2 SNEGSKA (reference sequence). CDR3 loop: CSALQADQHF. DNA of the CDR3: TGCAGTGCTCTCCAGGCCGACCAGCATTTT.